The subject of this entry is one T cell receptor (beta chain). In the study's own analysis: Reference gene primer amplification in the assay estimated nucleated cell counts. TCRdb's copy holds only in-frame clones and misses some; the assay was immunoSEQ multiplex PCR. D and trimming were read from the DNA, whereas the V and J calls and clone size are those reported in that table. In the table there are 65,000 to 80,000 clones, roughly 86% of which are singletons. The sample originates from a study of blood T cell repertoires in COVID-19. Background on the study: Sites across the United States, Italy and Spain contributed samples from acute and convalescent COVID-19. T cells, B-cell-depleted T cells, or PBMCs supplied cDNA or gDNA.

The CDR3 has 16 amino acids. Germline CDR1 and CDR2: SGDLS and YYNGEE. The V gene end was trimmed by 0 bases and the J gene end by 0 bases; junction bases not matched to a gene: 1. The J gene is TRBJ1-3, the V gene TRBV9, with TRBD1 matching 9 bases. The TCR comes from a human donor in a cohort sampled during active COVID-19. The sample consisted of peripheral blood. The CDR3 here is CASSVGGQGSGNTIYF. CDR3 nucleotide sequence: TGTGCCAGCAGCGTAGGGGGACAGGGCTCTGGAAACACCATATATTTT. The variable domain in full, with the rest retrieved from reference TRBV9 and TRBJ1-3, is DSGVTQTPKHLITATGQRVTLRCSPRSGDLSVYWYQQSLDQGLQFLIQYYNGEERAKGNILERFSAQQFPDLHSELNLSSLELGDSALYFCASSVGGQGSGNTIYFGEGSWLTVV.